This TCR beta chain was sequenced for a study of lymphopenia after photon versus proton radiotherapy. Generated by immunoSEQ multiplex PCR, the TCRdb table keeps only in-frame clones and is missing some. The table has about 40,000 clones, around 84% seen once. With 11 bases clipped from V and 1 base from J, the junction kept 7 bases outside the gene matches. CDR3 length: 13 residues. Germline CDR1 is LNHDA and CDR2 is SQIVND (reference sequence). Sample: peripheral blood, taken from a patient treated with proton-based radiotherapy. The genes are TRBV19 and TRBJ1-1, with TRBD1 matching over 7 bases. The sequence derives from a woman in her 70s with pancreatic cancer. Some clones in this sample may be carry-over from other donors' samples. The DNA of the CDR3 is TGTGCCGCCAGAACAGGGGAGAACACTGAAGCTTTCTTT. It yields the protein CAARTGENTEAFF.